This T cell receptor (beta chain) was sequenced in a study of shared clonotypes between healthy human individuals (dated by TCRdb to the early 2020s). Turning to the overall study: The cohort included three men and a couple of women between 18 and 49 years of age. For each donor, three plates each were used for CD4 naive and CD4 memory, two plates were used for CD8 naive, and one plate was used for CD8 memory. To estimate repertoire size and how much clonotype sharing occurs between individuals, the study deeply sequenced the blood TCR repertoires of five healthy adults. Libraries were prepared and TCR repertoires were sequenced by different laboratories using diverse techniques, in order to increase sequencing depth and limit assay-specific biases. Leukapheresis yielded between about 0.9 and 8.9 billion PBMCs per donor.

Using the deep immunoSEQ assay, multiplex PCR amplified TCR CDR3 regions from genomic DNA. Extracted genomic DNA from each cell subset was spread evenly across all wells of several immunoSEQ 96-well plates, with each plate serving as a replicate. For sorted subsets, approximately 190 ng of genomic DNA, equivalent to roughly 30,000 T cell genomes, went into each replicate PCR. Purified libraries were quantified with a Qubit 3.0 fluorometer, sized on a Bioanalyzer 2100, and re-quantified with the KAPA Library Quantification kit. A separate single-read 150-cycle Illumina NextSeq 550 flow cell was used to sequence each immunoSEQ 96-well plate. Per the authors' processing: Because the immunoSEQ output included only junctional sequences and no quality scores, the filtering could not be the same as the filtering used for full-length reads. Sequences were annotated with PyIR, a Python wrapper for IgBLAST v1.9, using IMGT germline references to assign V/J genes and CDR3. Reads were filtered out if the reads had weak V/J assignments (E-value above 1e-6), no CDR3, stop codons, out-of-frame junctions, or ambiguous translated residues. V3J clonotypes were defined as sequences sharing an identical inferred V gene, J gene, and CDR3 amino acid sequence. The percentage overlap between two repertoires was calculated by dividing the number of shared unique clonotypes by the size of the smaller repertoire. Repertoire richness was assessed with RTK rarefaction, the Chao1 estimator, and Recon v2.1 estimates of unobserved clonotypes. Generation probabilities were computed with OLGA for all TCRbeta clonotypes obtained by the gDNA method from several donors. TCRdb limited this immuneACCESS table to in-frame rearrangements with V and J called. A share of clones is missing; checked studies link under half to unresolved V genes, and the rest is unexplained. That table gives V, J and clone size, and the DNA gave D and trimming. The sample table contains 2 million to 2.5 million clones; only one count was recorded for 90% to 95% of them. Together, the top ten hold 0.39% of the sample.

The germline V gene (reference sequence) provides CDR1 GTSNPN and CDR2 SVGIG. V has 5 bases trimmed and J has 4 bases trimmed; junction bases matching no gene number 8. The CDR3 measures 13 amino acids from cysteine to phenylalanine. Here the CDR3 DNA is all that survives: 39 bases in frame from base 1. About this clone: Its cognate antigen has yet to be identified. The sample holds no much larger clone one base away, and base qualities are not on file.

The donors were healthy, HIV-negative adults who had no recently reported acute infections or vaccinations. Every donor was a Caucasian adult residing in Nashville, Tennessee, USA. CD4+ T cells were enriched through magnetic negative selection, after which naive cells were positively selected on CD45RA and the remaining negative fraction served as the memory subset. Blood was collected by leukapheresis, and PBMCs were isolated by Ficoll-Histopaque density gradient centrifugation and then cryopreserved in liquid nitrogen vapor phase. Purity and quantity of every magnetically sorted T cell population were checked by analytical flow cytometry. Each sorted fraction had its genomic DNA isolated and then quantified by UV absorbance on a Nanodrop 2000c. Broader findings and caveats from the paper: The small number of donors limited the genetic and exposure-history diversity represented. Pairwise subsampling led to the expectation that sequencing depth would affect the degree of clonotype sharing among donors. Larger estimated clonotype richness was generally found for naive subsets than for memory subsets. Sampling was restricted to blood, and TCR repertoires in tissues likely differ from the TCR repertoires found in blood. Higher generation probabilities were observed for clonotypes shared by all four sorted-subset donors than for non-shared clonotypes. Incomplete sequencing was indicated by rarefaction of sorted-subset datasets, despite the large sequencing depth. Sharing across a few donors was observed for roughly 5.4% of naive CD4, less than 4% of naive CD8, 2.3% of memory CD4, and about 0.38% of memory CD8 clonotypes.

Sequences were obtained from naive CD4+ T cells from PBMCs. The cell subset or site label here, explained by the study, means: CD45RA+ positively selected. This TCR was recovered from a man in his late teens or twenties in good health. Some clones in this sample may be carry-over from other donors' samples. The rearranged segments are TRBV30 and TRBJ2-7, with 7 middle bases fitting TRBD1. The DNA is TGTGCCTGGGCAACCGGGACAGAGTACGAGCAGTACTTC. This codes for CAWATGTEYEQYF.